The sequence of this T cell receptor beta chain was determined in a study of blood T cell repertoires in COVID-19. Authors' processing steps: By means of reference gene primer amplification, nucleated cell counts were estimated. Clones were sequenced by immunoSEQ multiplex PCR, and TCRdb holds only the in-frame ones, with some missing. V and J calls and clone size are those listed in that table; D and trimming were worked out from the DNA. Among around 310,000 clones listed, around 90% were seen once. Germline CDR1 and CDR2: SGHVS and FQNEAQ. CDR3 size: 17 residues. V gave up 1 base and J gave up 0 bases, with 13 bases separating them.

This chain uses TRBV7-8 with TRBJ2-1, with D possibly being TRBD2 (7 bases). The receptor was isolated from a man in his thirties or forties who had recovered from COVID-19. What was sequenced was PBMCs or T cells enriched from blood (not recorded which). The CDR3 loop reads CASSLGGGAVSYNEQFF. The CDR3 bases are TGTGCCAGCAGCTTAGGTGGGGGGGCCGTCTCCTACAATGAGCAGTTCTTC.